The present T cell receptor (beta chain) was sequenced within a study of shared clonotypes between healthy human individuals. For this clone: Its antigen is not identified.

Terminally differentiated effector memory CD45RA+ cells were left out of the naive CD8 fraction, which was CD45RO-negative and positively selected for CCR7. The genomic DNA of each subset was split evenly across several immunoSEQ plates. Clones were sequenced by immunoSEQ multiplex PCR, and TCRdb holds only the in-frame ones, with some missing. Of 2 million or so clones listed, approximately 95% are singletons. Overall study findings and caveats: Clonotype sharing among the donors was expected to vary with sequencing depth. Memory subsets generally showed lower estimated richness than naive subsets.

This TCR was recovered from a man aged 18 to 30 in good health. The specimen was naive CD8+ T cells sorted from blood.

CDR3 in amino acids: CASSLSAGRITYEQYF. CDR3 DNA: TGTGCCAGCAGTTTATCTGCAGGGCGAATTACCTACGAGCAGTACTTC. The V call is TRBV27, the J call TRBJ2-7; D might be TRBD1 (5 bases). This CDR3 has 16 residues. The V end was cut by 0 bases, the J end by 2 bases, with 14 bases between. The germline V gene has CDR1 MNHEY and CDR2 SMNVEV (reference sequence).